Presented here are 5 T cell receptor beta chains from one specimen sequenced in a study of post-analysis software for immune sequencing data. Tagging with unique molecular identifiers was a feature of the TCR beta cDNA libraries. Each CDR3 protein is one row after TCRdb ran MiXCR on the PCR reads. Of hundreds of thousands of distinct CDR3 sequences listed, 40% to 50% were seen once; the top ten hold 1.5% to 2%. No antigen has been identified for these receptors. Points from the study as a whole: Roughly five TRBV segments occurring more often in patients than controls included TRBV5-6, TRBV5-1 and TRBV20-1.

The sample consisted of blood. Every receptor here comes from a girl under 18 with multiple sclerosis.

CDR3 DNA: TGTGCCAGCAGCTTAGCCTCAACGGACAGGTTTTACGAGCAGTACTTC. It translates to CASSLASTDRFYEQYF. The J gene is TRBJ2-7, the V gene TRBV7-9; 7 bases are shared with TRBD1. The CDR3 consists of 16 residues. V gave up 0 bases and J gave up 4 bases; unmatched junction bases: 9. Germline-derived CDR1 and CDR2 are SEHNR and FQNEAQ (reference sequence). Looking up the rest from reference TRBV7-9 and TRBJ2-7 gives the full variable domain: DTGVSQNPRHKITKRGQNVTFRCDPISEHNRLYWYRQTLGQGPEFLTYFQNEAQLEKSRLLSDRFSAERPKGSFSTLEIQRTEQGDSAMYLCASSLASTDRFYEQYFGPGTRLTVT.

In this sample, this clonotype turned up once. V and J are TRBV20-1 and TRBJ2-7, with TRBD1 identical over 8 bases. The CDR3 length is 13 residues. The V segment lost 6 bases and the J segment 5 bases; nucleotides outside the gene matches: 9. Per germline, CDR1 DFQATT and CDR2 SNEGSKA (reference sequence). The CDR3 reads CSAGQTGADEQYF. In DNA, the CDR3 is TGCAGTGCGGGACAGACAGGGGCAGACGAGCAGTACTTC.

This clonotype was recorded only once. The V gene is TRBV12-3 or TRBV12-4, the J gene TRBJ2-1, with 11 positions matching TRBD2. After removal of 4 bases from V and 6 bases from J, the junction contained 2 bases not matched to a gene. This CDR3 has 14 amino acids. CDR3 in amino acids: CASSWLAGGNEQFF. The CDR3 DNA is TGTGCCAGCAGTTGGCTAGCGGGAGGCAATGAGCAGTTCTTC.

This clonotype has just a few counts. The CDR3 DNA sequence: TGTGCCAGCAGCTTCGAGGAAACTAGCGGGATCCACAATGAGCAGTTCTTC. Residues: CASSFEETSGIHNEQFF. The chain uses TRBV5-6 and TRBJ2-1, with TRBD2 identical over 10 bases. The V gene end was trimmed by 2 bases and the J gene end by 5 bases; junction bases not matched to a gene: 10. The V gene's germline CDR1 is SGHDT and CDR2 YYEEEE. The CDR3 loop spans 17 amino acids. Full variable domain (remainder filled in from reference TRBV5-6 and TRBJ2-1): DAGVTQSPTHLIKTRGQQVTLRCSPKSGHDTVSWYQQALGQGPQFIFQYYEEEERQRGNFPDRFSGHQFPNYSSELNVNALLLGDSALYLCASSFEETSGIHNEQFFGPGTRLTVL.

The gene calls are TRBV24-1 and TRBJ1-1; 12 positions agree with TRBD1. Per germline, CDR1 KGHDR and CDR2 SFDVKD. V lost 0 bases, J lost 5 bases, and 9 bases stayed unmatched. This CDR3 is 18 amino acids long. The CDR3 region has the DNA TGTGCCACCAGTGATTTGCAAGGGACAGGGGGCGAGTGGACTGAAGCTTTCTTT. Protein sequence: CATSDLQGTGGEWTEAFF.